The clone carrying this TCR beta chain appeared a few times. TCR beta CDR3 sequences were amplified from RNA transcripts. With the HTBI primer set, the TCR CDR3 went through a first round of RT-PCR. MiXCR, applied by TCRdb to the multiplex PCR reads, yields one record per CDR3 protein. The sample consists of about 300,000 distinct CDR3 sequences, approximately 18% of them appearing once. V was shortened by 6 bases and J by 5 bases, with 16 bases between the two germline ends. This CDR3 has 14 amino acids. The sample is drawn from a study of T cells in Graves' hyperthyroidism and ophthalmopathy. The TCR comes from a man in his fifties or sixties with Graves' ophthalmopathy. Sequencing was performed on blood. This chain links TRBV12-3 or TRBV12-4 with TRBJ2-5, with D possibly TRBD2 on 6 matching bases. The chain's CDR3 is CASSLYRERETQYF. Written as DNA, the CDR3 is TGTGCCAGCAGCCTTTACCGGGAGCGGGAGACCCAGTACTTC.